This T cell receptor (beta chain) was recorded in a study of blood T cell repertoires in COVID-19. Only in-frame clones appear in the TCRdb table, and some are missing; sequencing was by immunoSEQ multiplex PCR. Of a few hundred thousand clones in the sample, over 65% were seen once. This clone was seen only once. The sequenced sample consisted of peripheral blood. The TCR was taken from a man in his 60s who had recovered from COVID-19.

CDR3 loop: CATSDRYGEATEAFF. For the CDR3, the DNA is TGTGCCACCAGTGATCGTTACGGGGAGGCCACTGAAGCTTTCTTT. The chain employs TRBV24-1 and TRBJ1-1; unclear D gene. The CDR3 is 15 amino acids. CDR1 is KGHDR and CDR2 is SFDVKD in the germline V gene. V shed 3 bases and J shed 4 bases, with 14 bases lying between them.